This passage covers 16 T cell receptor beta chains from one sample sequenced in a study. Clones were sequenced by immunoSEQ multiplex PCR, and TCRdb holds only the in-frame ones, with some missing. The sample shows about 50,000 clones, roughly 93% of them seen only once. Sequenced: PBMCs. Receptor source: a man aged 40-50 years with rheumatoid arthritis.

This clone is medium-sized within its sample. The gene calls are TRBV9 and TRBJ1-1; 8 positions match TRBD1. The junction had 6 bases not matched to a gene; V was cut back by 4 bases and J by 4 bases. Germline V gene sequence: CDR1 SGDLS, CDR2 YYNGEE. This CDR3 comprises 14 residues. The CDR3 DNA reads as TGTGCCAGCAGCTCAGGGGGCAGCGGCACTGAAGCTTTCTTT. This translates into CASSSGGSGTEAFF.

Here the CDR3 reads CASRRQANYGYTF. Here the CDR3 DNA reads TGTGCCAGCAGAAGACAGGCTAACTATGGCTACACCTTC. This rearrangement joins TRBV2 to TRBJ1-2, with D tentatively TRBD1 (6 bases). Germline CDR1 is SNHLY and CDR2 is FYNNEI. V lost 6 bases to trimming and J lost 0 bases, with 8 bases between them. This CDR3 spans 13 amino acids. Filled out from reference TRBV2 and TRBJ1-2, the complete variable domain reads EPEVTQTPSHQVTQMGQEVILRCVPISNHLYFYWYRQILGQKVEFLVSFYNNEISEKSEIFDDQFSVERPDGSNFTLKIRSTKLEDSAMYFCASRRQANYGYTFGSGTRLTVV.

The rearrangement uses TRBV14 and TRBJ2-5, with TRBD1 matching 8 bases. Germline loops: CDR1 SGHDN, CDR2 FVKESK. The CDR3 consists of 14 residues. The J segment lost 5 bases and the V segment lost 8 bases, leaving 10 bases of the junction unmatched. The CDR3 DNA reads as TGTGCCAGCCGAGGCAGGGGGCTGGAGGAGACCCAGTACTTC. Amino acids: CASRGRGLEETQYF.

This sequence joins TRBV3-1 (or the pseudogene TRBV3-2) and TRBJ2-7, with D unclear. This CDR3 region has 12 residues. V lost 5 bases and J 2 bases, leaving 7 bases between the germline ends. The V gene's germline CDR1 is LGHDT and CDR2 YNNKEL (reference sequence). The CDR3 loop reads CASSNGPYEQYF. CDR3 in DNA: TGTGCCAGCAGCAACGGACCCTACGAGCAGTACTTC.

This clone has only a few counts. The chain has TRBV19 and TRBJ2-7; 9 nucleotides line up with TRBD1. There are 15 residues in the CDR3. Germline trimming cut 6 bases from V and 2 bases from J; bases unmatched to any gene: 8. Germline CDR1 is LNHDA and CDR2 is SQIVND (reference sequence). Written as DNA, the CDR3 is TGTGCCAGTAGCCCCTGGACAGGGGATACCTACGAGCAGTACTTC. Protein sequence: CASSPWTGDTYEQYF.

The chain recombines TRBV30 with TRBJ1-6; the D is unclear. The CDR3 extends over 14 amino acids. Germline-derived CDR1 and CDR2 are GTSNPN and SVGIG (reference sequence). Between the trimmed V and J ends, which lost 3 bases and 0 bases, there was a span of 6 bases. CDR3 in amino acids: CAWSPGSYNSPLHF. CDR3 nucleotide sequence: TGTGCCTGGAGCCCGGGCTCCTATAATTCACCCCTCCACTTT.

The chain has TRBV7-9 and TRBJ1-4; D is unresolved. Trimming took 0 bases from V and 5 from J, leaving 10 bases between them. Germline CDR1 reads SEHNR; CDR2 reads FQNEAQ (reference sequence). The CDR3 length is 15 residues. Here the CDR3 DNA reads TGTGCCAGCAGCTTAGCGCAGATAACGAATGAAAAACTGTTTTTT. This gives the protein CASSLAQITNEKLFF.

J is TRBJ1-1 and V is TRBV18; no firm D call. Trimming left V 0 bases short and J 1 base short, with 9 bases between. Germline values: CDR1 KGHSH, CDR2 LQKENI. The CDR3 is made up of 15 amino acids. The CDR3 region is CASSPPRTQNTEAFF. Here the CDR3 DNA reads TGTGCCAGCTCACCACCGAGGACTCAGAACACTGAAGCTTTCTTT.

The V and J genes are TRBV27 and TRBJ1-2, with 8 positions matching TRBD1. This CDR3 spans 15 amino acids. J lost 0 bases, V lost 5 bases, and 5 bases had no gene match. Germline loops: CDR1 MNHEY, CDR2 SMNVEV (reference sequence). The CDR3 spells CASSPDRDPNYGYTF. The CDR3 bases are TGTGCCAGCAGTCCGGACAGGGATCCTAACTATGGCTACACCTTC.

J is TRBJ2-2 and V is TRBV6-5; D possibly uses TRBD1 or TRBD2 (7 bases each). Trimming stripped 5 bases from V and 6 bases from J, with 13 bases between. The CDR3 length is 14 residues. CDR1 and CDR2 from the germline V gene are MNHEY and SVGAGI. CDR3 protein: CASSLQGGPGELFF. In DNA form, the CDR3 reads TGTGCCAGCAGTCTTCAGGGGGGGCCCGGGGAGCTGTTTTTT.

The chain employs TRBV7-9 and TRBJ2-5, with D perhaps assigned TRBD1 or TRBD2 (5 bases each). The CDR3 totals 17 residues. Looked up from germline, CDR1 is SEHNR and CDR2 is FQNEAQ (reference sequence). The V and J ends lost 2 bases and 9 bases respectively, with 25 bases between them. CDR3 coding DNA: TGTGCCAGCAGCTTAAGGCCCTCGACCACGTTCGGGGCGGCCCAGTACTTC. Translation: CASSLRPSTTFGAAQYF.

This clone was counted a few times. The V and J genes are TRBV5-1 and TRBJ1-6; TRBD1 aligns across 8 bases. Germline trimming cut 4 bases from V and 8 bases from J; bases unmatched to any gene: 11. Germline values: CDR1 SGHRS, CDR2 YFSETQ. This CDR3 is 16 amino acids long. The DNA for the CDR3 is TGCGCCAGCAGCATCCTGCAGGGGGCTTTAGATTCACCCCTCCACTTT. Translated, it gives CASSILQGALDSPLHF.

The V and J genes are TRBV19 and TRBJ1-4; weak D call: TRBD1 (5 bases). The CDR3 is 16 amino acids. Deletions cut 5 bases from V and 5 bases from J, with 18 bases between. Germline CDR1 and CDR2: LNHDA and SQIVND (reference sequence). The CDR3 DNA reads as TGTGCCAGTAGTTACCAATCGACAGCGCGAAATGAAAAACTGTTTTTT. It encodes CASSYQSTARNEKLFF.

This sequence joins TRBV6-5 and TRBJ2-1; weak D call: TRBD2 (5 bases). Trimming shortened V by 7 bases and J by 0 bases, and 10 bases separated the two germline ends. Germline V gene data show CDR1 as MNHEY and CDR2 as SVGAGI. CDR3 length equals 14 residues. CDR3: CASILASSYNEQFF. Here the CDR3 DNA reads TGTGCCAGCATCCTAGCCAGCTCCTACAATGAGCAGTTCTTC.

This clone is a singleton in its sample. The gene calls are TRBV4-1 and TRBJ1-2; TRBD1 matches at 7 bases. Germline V gene data show CDR1 as MGHRA and CDR2 as YSYEKL. The CDR3 is 16 residues long. Trimming took 1 base from V and 7 from J; bases not matched to a gene: 12. CDR3 DNA: TGCGCCAGCAGCCAAGGCCACCGACAGGGACAGCGTGGCTACACCTTC. Amino acid sequence: CASSQGHRQGQRGYTF.

The chain uses TRBV11-3 and TRBJ2-7, with TRBD1 as a possible D gene (6 bases). The CDR3 sequence is 13 residues long. Germline assignment: CDR1 SGHNT and CDR2 YENEEA. V was clipped by 5 bases and J by 1 base, with 9 bases between them. In DNA, the CDR3 is TGTGCCAGCAGCAGCAGGGGTTCCTACGAGCAGTACTTC. It yields the protein CASSSRGSYEQYF.